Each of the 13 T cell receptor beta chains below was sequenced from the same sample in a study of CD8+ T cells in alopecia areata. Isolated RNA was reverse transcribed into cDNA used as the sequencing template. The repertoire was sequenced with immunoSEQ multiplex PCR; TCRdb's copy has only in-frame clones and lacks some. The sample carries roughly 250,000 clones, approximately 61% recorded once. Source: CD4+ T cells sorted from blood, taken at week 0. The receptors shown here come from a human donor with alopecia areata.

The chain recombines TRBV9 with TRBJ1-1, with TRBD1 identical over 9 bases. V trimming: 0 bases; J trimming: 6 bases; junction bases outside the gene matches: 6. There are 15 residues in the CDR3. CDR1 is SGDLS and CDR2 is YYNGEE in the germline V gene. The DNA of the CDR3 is TGTGCCAGCAGCGTAGAAGAGACAGGGGGAGCTGAAGCTTTCTTT. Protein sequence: CASSVEETGGAEAFF.

The chain's CDR3 is CASSIRWTVTDTQYF. DNA of the CDR3: TGTGCCAGCAGCATTCGATGGACAGTCACAGATACGCAGTATTTT. The genes are TRBV7-8 and TRBJ2-3, with a possible D match to TRBD1 (6 bases). CDR1 is SGHVS, CDR2 FQNEAQ, per germline. V lost 5 bases to trimming and J lost 2 bases, with 14 bases between them. The CDR3 loop spans 15 amino acids.

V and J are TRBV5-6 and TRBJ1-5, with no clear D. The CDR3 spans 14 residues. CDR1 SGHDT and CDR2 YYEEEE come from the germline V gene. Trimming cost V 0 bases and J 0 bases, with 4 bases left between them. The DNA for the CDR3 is TGTGCCAGCAGCTTGGGGACTAGCAATCAGCCCCAGCATTTT. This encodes CASSLGTSNQPQHF.

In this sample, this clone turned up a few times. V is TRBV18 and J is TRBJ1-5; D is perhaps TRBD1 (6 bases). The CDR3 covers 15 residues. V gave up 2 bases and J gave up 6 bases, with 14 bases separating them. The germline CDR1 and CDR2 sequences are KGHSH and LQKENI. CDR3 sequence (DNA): TGTGCCAGCTCACCAGGGGGGCTGGGAATTCAGCCCCAGCATTTT. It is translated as CASSPGGLGIQPQHF.

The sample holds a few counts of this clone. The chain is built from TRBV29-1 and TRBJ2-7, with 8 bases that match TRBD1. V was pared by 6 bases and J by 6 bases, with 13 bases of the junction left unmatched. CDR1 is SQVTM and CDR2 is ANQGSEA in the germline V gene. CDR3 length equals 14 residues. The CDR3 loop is CSVGPGGRGSEQYF. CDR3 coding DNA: TGCAGCGTCGGACCAGGGGGCAGGGGCAGCGAGCAGTACTTC.

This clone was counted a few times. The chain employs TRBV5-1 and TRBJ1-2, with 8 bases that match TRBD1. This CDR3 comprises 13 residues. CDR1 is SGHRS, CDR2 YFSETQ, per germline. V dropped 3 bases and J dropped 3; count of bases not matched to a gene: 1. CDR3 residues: CASSWDRYYGYTF. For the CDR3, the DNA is TGCGCCAGCAGCTGGGACAGGTACTATGGCTACACCTTC.

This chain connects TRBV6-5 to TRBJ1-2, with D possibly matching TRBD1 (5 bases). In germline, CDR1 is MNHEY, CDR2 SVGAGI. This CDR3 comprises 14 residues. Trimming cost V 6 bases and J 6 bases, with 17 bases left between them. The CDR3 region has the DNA TGTGCCAGCAGCCCTCGTGGGGGGATGGATGGCTACACCTTC. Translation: CASSPRGGMDGYTF.

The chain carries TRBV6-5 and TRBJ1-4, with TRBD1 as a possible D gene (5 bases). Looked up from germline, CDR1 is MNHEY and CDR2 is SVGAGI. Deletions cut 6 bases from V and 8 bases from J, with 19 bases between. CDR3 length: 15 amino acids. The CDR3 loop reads CASRRSAGLGEKLFF. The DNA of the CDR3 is TGTGCCAGCAGAAGGTCGGCAGGGCTCGGCGAAAAACTGTTTTTT.

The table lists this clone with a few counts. CDR3 region: CATSREVAKNIQYF. CDR3 DNA sequence: TGTGCCACCAGCCGGGAAGTAGCCAAAAACATTCAGTACTTC. This chain connects TRBV15 to TRBJ2-4, with TRBD2 as a possible D gene (5 bases). The germline V gene encodes CDR1 LNHNV and CDR2 YYDKDF (reference sequence). The CDR3 totals 14 residues. Trimming pared 5 bases from V and 0 bases from J, leaving 8 bases between.

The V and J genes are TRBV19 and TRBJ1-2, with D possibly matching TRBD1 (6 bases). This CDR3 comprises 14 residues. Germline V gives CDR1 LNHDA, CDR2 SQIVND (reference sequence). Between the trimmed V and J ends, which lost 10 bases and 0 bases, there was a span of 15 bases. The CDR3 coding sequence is TGTGCCACCCGCCTCAGGGGCTCTAACTATGGCTACACCTTC. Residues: CATRLRGSNYGYTF.

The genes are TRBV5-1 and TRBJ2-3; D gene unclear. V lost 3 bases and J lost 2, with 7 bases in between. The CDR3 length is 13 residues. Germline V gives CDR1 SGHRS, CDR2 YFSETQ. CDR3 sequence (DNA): TGCGCCAGCAGCTCCCTATCCACAGATACGCAGTATTTT. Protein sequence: CASSSLSTDTQYF.

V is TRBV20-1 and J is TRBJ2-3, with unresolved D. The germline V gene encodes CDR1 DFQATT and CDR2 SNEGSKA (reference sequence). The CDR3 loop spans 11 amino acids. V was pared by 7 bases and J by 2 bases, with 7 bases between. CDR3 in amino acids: CSVAVTDTQYF. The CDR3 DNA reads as TGCAGTGTGGCCGTCACAGATACGCAGTATTTT.

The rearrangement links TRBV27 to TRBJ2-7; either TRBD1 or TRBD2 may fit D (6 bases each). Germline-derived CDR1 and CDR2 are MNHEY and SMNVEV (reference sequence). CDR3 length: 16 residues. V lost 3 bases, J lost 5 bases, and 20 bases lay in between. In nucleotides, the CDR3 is TGTGCCAGCAGTTTTCTCAGCAGCGGGCGGGACAACGAGCAGTACTTC. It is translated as CASSFLSSGRDNEQYF.